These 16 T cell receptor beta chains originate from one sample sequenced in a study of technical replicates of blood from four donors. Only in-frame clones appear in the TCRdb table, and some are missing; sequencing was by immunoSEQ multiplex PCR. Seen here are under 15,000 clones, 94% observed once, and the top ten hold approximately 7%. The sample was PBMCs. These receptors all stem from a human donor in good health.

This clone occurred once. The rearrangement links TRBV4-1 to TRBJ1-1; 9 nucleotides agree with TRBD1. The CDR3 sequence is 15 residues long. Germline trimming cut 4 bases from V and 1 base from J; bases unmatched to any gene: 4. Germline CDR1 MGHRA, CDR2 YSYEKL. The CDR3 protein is CASSPWDRENTEAFF. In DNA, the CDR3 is TGCGCCAGCAGCCCGTGGGACAGGGAGAACACTGAAGCTTTCTTT.

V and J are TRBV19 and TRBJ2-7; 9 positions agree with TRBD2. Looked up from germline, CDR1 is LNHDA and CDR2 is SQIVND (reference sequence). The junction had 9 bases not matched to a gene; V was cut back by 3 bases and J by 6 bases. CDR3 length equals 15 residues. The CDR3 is CASSIVAGGPSEQYF. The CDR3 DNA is TGTGCCAGTAGTATTGTGGCGGGAGGGCCCTCCGAGCAGTACTTC.

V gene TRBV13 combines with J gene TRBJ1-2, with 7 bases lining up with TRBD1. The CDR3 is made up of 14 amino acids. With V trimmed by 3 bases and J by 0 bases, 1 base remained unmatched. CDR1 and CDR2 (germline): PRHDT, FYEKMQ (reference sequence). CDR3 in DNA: TGTGCCAGCAGCTTCGGACAGGCTAACTATGGCTACACCTTC. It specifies CASSFGQANYGYTF.

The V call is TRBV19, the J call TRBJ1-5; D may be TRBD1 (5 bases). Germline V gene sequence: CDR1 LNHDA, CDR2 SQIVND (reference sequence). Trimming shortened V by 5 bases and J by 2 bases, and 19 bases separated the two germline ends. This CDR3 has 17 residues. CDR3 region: CASSFPGHRSGNQPQHF. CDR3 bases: TGTGCCAGTAGTTTTCCCGGACACCGGTCGGGCAATCAGCCCCAGCATTTT.

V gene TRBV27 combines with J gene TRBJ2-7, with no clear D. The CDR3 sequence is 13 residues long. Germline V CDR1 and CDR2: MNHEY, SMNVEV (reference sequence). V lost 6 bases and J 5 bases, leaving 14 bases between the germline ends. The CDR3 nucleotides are TGTGCCAGCAGGATGTATCGGGTAAACGAGCAGTACTTC. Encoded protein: CASRMYRVNEQYF.

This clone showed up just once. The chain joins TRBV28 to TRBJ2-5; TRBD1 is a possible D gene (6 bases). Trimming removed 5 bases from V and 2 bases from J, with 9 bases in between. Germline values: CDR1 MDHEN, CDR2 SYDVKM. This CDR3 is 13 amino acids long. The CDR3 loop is CASSAGQQETQYF. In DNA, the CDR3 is TGTGCCAGCAGTGCTGGACAGCAAGAGACCCAGTACTTC.

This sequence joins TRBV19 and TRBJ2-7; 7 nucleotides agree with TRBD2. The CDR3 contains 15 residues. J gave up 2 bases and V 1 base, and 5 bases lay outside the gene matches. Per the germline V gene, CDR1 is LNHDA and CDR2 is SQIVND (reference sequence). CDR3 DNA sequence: TGTGCCAGTAGTATAGTGAGCGGGACTACCTACGAGCAGTACTTC. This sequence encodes CASSIVSGTTYEQYF. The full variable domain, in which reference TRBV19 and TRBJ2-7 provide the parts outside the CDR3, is DGGITQSPKYLFRKEGQNVTLSCEQNLNHDAMYWYRQDPGQGLRLIYYSQIVNDFQKGDIAEGYSVSREKKESFPLTVTSAQKNPTAFYLCASSIVSGTTYEQYFGPGTRLTVT.

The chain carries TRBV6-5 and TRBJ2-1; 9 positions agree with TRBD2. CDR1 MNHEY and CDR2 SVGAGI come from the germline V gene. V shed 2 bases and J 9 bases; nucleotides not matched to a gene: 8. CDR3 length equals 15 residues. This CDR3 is CASSYGGTSNSEQFF. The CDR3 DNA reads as TGTGCCAGCAGTTACGGCGGGACTAGCAATAGTGAGCAGTTCTTC.

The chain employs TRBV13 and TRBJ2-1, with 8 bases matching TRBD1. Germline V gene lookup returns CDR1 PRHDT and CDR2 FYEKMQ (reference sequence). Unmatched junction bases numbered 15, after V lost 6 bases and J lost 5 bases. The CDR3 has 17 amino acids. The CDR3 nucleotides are TGTGCCAGCAGACCACGGACAGGGACGGGCTCGGACAATGAGCAGTTCTTC. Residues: CASRPRTGTGSDNEQFF.

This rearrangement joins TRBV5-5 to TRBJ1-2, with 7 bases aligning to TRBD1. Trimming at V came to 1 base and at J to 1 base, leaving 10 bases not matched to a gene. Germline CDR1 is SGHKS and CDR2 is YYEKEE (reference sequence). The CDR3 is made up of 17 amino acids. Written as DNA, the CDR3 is TGTGCCAGCAGCTTGAGTTTAGGGGGACAGCTTAACTATGGCTACACCTTC. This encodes CASSLSLGGQLNYGYTF. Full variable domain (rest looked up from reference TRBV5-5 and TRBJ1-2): DAGVTQSPTHLIKTRGQQVTLRCSPISGHKSVSWYQQVLGQGPQFIFQYYEKEERGRGNFPDRFSARQFPNYSSELNVNALLLGDSALYLCASSLSLGGQLNYGYTFGSGTRLTVV.

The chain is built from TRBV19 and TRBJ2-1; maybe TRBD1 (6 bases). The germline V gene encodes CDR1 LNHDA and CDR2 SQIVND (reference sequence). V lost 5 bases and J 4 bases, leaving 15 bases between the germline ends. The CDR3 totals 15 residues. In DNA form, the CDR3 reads TGTGCCAGTAGTCTTTCGGGACACTTATACAATGAGCAGTTCTTC. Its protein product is CASSLSGHLYNEQFF.

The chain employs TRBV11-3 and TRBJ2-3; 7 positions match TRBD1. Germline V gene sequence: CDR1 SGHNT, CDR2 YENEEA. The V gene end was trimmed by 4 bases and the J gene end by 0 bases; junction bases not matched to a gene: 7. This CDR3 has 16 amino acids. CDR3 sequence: CASSSYGTDSTDTQYF. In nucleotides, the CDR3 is TGTGCCAGCAGCTCGTACGGGACAGATAGCACAGATACGCAGTATTTT.

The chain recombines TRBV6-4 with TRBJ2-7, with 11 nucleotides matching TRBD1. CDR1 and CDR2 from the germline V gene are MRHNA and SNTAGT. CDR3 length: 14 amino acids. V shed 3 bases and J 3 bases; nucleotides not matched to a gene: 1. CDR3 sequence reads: CASSEGTGGYEQYF. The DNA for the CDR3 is TGTGCCAGCAGTGAAGGGACAGGGGGCTACGAGCAGTACTTC.

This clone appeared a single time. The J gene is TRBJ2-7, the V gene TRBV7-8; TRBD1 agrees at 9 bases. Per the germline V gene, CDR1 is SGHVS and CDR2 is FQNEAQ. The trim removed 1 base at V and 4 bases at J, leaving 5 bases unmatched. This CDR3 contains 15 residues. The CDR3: CASSLETGGAYEQYF. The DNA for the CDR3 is TGTGCCAGCAGCTTAGAGACAGGGGGGGCTTACGAGCAGTACTTC.

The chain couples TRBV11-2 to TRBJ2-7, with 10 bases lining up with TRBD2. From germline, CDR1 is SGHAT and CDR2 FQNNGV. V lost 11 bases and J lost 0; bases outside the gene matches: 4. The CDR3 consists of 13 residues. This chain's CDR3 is CAGGLAASYEQYF. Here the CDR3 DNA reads TGTGCCGGTGGACTAGCGGCCTCCTACGAGCAGTACTTC.

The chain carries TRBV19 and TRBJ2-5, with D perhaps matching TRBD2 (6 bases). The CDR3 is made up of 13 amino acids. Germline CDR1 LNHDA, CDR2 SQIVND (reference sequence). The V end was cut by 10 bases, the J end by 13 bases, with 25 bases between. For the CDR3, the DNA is TGTGCCACCTCGGGTAGCGGATCCCCTCGACTGTACTTC. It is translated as CATSGSGSPRLYF.